One and the same sample provided the 23 T cell receptor beta chains below, sequenced in a study of blood T cell repertoires in COVID-19. Assay: immunoSEQ multiplex PCR; the TCRdb copy retains only in-frame clones and omits some. The sample yields some 95,000 clones, around 88% seen once. The sequenced sample consisted of peripheral blood. These receptors all stem from an elderly man with active or convalescent COVID-19.

J is TRBJ1-3 and V is TRBV11-3, with 7 bases that match TRBD1. V dropped 4 bases and J dropped 4; count of bases not matched to a gene: 4. CDR1 is SGHNT, CDR2 YENEEA, per germline. The CDR3 covers 14 residues. In nucleotides, the CDR3 is TGTGCCAGCAGCTCCCAGGGGGTCGGAAACACCATATATTTT. Translating gives CASSSQGVGNTIYF.

In this sample, this clone turned up once. J is TRBJ2-7 and V is TRBV13; 9 bases are shared with TRBD2. Germline CDR1 reads PRHDT; CDR2 reads FYEKMQ (reference sequence). V lost 2 bases, J lost 6 bases, and 11 bases stayed unmatched. The CDR3 runs to 16 residues. DNA for the CDR3: TGTGCCAGCAGCTTATTCTGGCGGGAGGGCCTACGCGAGCAGTACTTC. Amino acid sequence: CASSLFWREGLREQYF.

This clone was found once. This sequence joins TRBV18 and TRBJ2-7; 7 nucleotides match TRBD2. Germline assignment: CDR1 KGHSH and CDR2 LQKENI. CDR3 size: 14 residues. V was pared by 3 bases and J by 1 base, with 3 bases of the junction left unmatched. The CDR3 loop is CASSPGTKSYEQYF. The CDR3 bases are TGTGCCAGCTCACCCGGGACTAAGTCCTACGAGCAGTACTTC.

The gene calls are TRBV5-4 and TRBJ1-1; possible D gene TRBD1, 6 bases. V was clipped by 4 bases and J by 5 bases, with 18 bases between them. The germline gives CDR1 SGHNT, CDR2 YYREEE (reference sequence). This CDR3 comprises 15 residues. The CDR3 region is CASSLRQGRGTEAFF. CDR3 nucleotides: TGTGCCAGCAGCCTCAGGCAGGGGCGCGGTACTGAAGCTTTCTTT.

The chain couples TRBV2 to TRBJ2-7; 9 nucleotides match TRBD2. The J segment lost 2 bases and the V segment lost 6 bases, leaving 5 bases of the junction unmatched. This CDR3 comprises 14 residues. Germline CDR1 SNHLY, CDR2 FYNNEI. The CDR3: CASSLTSGTYEQYF. CDR3 nucleotides: TGTGCCAGCAGCCTGACTAGCGGAACCTACGAGCAGTACTTC.

This clone was counted only a few times. The gene calls are TRBV11-2 and TRBJ2-7; 11 bases map to TRBD2. J was trimmed by 6 bases and V by 0 bases; bases with no gene match: 4. This CDR3 has 15 residues. The germline gives CDR1 SGHAT, CDR2 FQNNGV. CDR3 in amino acids: CASSLDGLAGIEQYF. CDR3 DNA sequence: TGTGCCAGCAGCTTAGACGGACTAGCGGGTATCGAGCAGTACTTC. Full variable domain (outside the CDR3, taken from reference TRBV11-2 and TRBJ2-7): EAGVAQSPRYKIIEKRQSVAFWCNPISGHATLYWYQQILGQGPKLLIQFQNNGVVDDSQLPKDRFSAERLKGVDSTLKIQPAKLEDSAVYLCASSLDGLAGIEQYFGPGTRLTVT.

The J gene is TRBJ2-2, the V gene TRBV5-1, with a possible D match to TRBD1 (5 bases). Germline assignment: CDR1 SGHRS and CDR2 YFSETQ. This CDR3 region has 17 residues. Deletions cut 4 bases from V and 1 base from J, with 17 bases between. Here the CDR3 DNA reads TGCGCCAGCAGCGCATTCCGTTCAGGGATGAACACCGGGGAGCTGTTTTTT. Residues: CASSAFRSGMNTGELFF.

The sample holds one count of this clone. The chain recombines TRBV11-3 with TRBJ2-1, with D tentatively TRBD2 (5 bases). The V and J ends lost 5 bases and 10 bases respectively, with 15 bases between them. Germline lookup yields CDR1 SGHNT and CDR2 YENEEA. CDR3 length: 13 amino acids. The CDR3 nucleotides are TGTGCCAGCAGCAAAACGGGGTCCTCGGAGCAGTTCTTC. This gives the protein CASSKTGSSEQFF.

V usage is TRBV3-1 (or the pseudogene TRBV3-2) and J usage is TRBJ2-1; 7 bases map to TRBD2. The CDR3 contains 19 residues. Trimming cost V 4 bases and J 2 bases; bases outside gene matches: 17. In germline, CDR1 is LGHDT, CDR2 YNNKEL (reference sequence). CDR3 in DNA: TGTGCCAGCAGCCCCTCAACGCTGACCCGGGGGGAAGCCTACAATGAGCAGTTCTTC. Translated, it gives CASSPSTLTRGEAYNEQFF.

The V call is TRBV27, the J call TRBJ2-3; 8 bases map to TRBD2. Trimming removed 0 bases from V and 6 bases from J; junction bases left unmatched: 5. This CDR3 has 15 residues. Germline loops: CDR1 MNHEY, CDR2 SMNVEV (reference sequence). CDR3 bases: TGTGCCAGCAGTTTATCCACTGGACTAGCTGATACGCAGTATTTT. This sequence encodes CASSLSTGLADTQYF.

This chain connects TRBV30 to TRBJ2-7, with 12 bases that match TRBD2. CDR3 length: 15 amino acids. The junction had 2 bases not matched to a gene; V was cut back by 1 base and J by 1 base. CDR1 GTSNPN and CDR2 SVGIG come from the germline V gene (reference sequence). For the CDR3, the DNA is TGTGCCTGGAGTGCCGGACTAGCGGGATCCTACGAGCAGTACTTC. It codes for CAWSAGLAGSYEQYF. The whole variable domain, filled in from reference TRBV30 and TRBJ2-7, reads SQTIHQWPATLVQPVGSPLSLECTVEGTSNPNLYWYRQAAGRGLQLLFYSVGIGQISSEVPQNLSASRPQDRQFILSSKKLLLSDSGFYLCAWSAGLAGSYEQYFGPGTRLTVT.

The chain is built from TRBV19 and TRBJ2-6; no clear D gene. Trimming shortened V by 0 bases and J by 4 bases, and 7 bases separated the two germline ends. CDR1 LNHDA and CDR2 SQIVND come from the germline V gene (reference sequence). The length of the CDR3 is 15 residues. The CDR3 DNA is TGTGCCAGTAGTATAGAGGGCTTCGGGGCCAACGTCCTGACTTTC. Amino acids: CASSIEGFGANVLTF.

The rearrangement joins TRBV29-1 to TRBJ2-7; the match to TRBD2 covers 7 bases. Trimming took 5 bases from V and 5 from J; bases not matched to a gene: 9. Germline lookup yields CDR1 SQVTM and CDR2 ANQGSEA. The CDR3 is 13 amino acids. CDR3 sequence: CSVLGGSDDEQYF. The CDR3 region has the DNA TGCAGCGTTCTGGGCGGGAGTGACGACGAGCAGTACTTC.

J is TRBJ1-2 and V is TRBV11-1; TRBD1 agrees at 11 bases. The germline V gene encodes CDR1 SGHAT and CDR2 FQDESV (reference sequence). This CDR3 region has 16 residues. V gave up 1 base and J gave up 2 bases; unmatched junction bases: 3. The CDR3: CASSLVWDRGNYGYTF. CDR3 in DNA: TGTGCCAGCAGCTTAGTTTGGGACAGGGGGAACTATGGCTACACCTTC.

The rearrangement uses TRBV6-2 or TRBV6-3 and TRBJ2-1; D unclear. The CDR3 is made up of 15 amino acids. Germline V CDR1 and CDR2: MNHEY, SVGEGT. V lost 6 bases, J lost 1 base, and 13 bases lay in between. This CDR3 is CASRPDFPSYNEQFF. The CDR3 DNA follows: TGTGCCAGCAGGCCTGACTTTCCTTCCTACAATGAGCAGTTCTTC.

This clone came up once. The rearrangement links TRBV9 to TRBJ2-1; 12 bases agree with TRBD1. CDR3 size: 17 residues. V was pared by 4 bases and J by 9 bases, with 14 bases of the junction left unmatched. Per germline, CDR1 SGDLS and CDR2 YYNGEE. The CDR3 coding sequence is TGTGCCAGCAGCCCCCACTTCGGGACAGGGGGCAGGGGTGAGCAGTTCTTC. It codes for CASSPHFGTGGRGEQFF.

The rearrangement links TRBV30 to TRBJ1-6, with D unclear. Germline CDR1 and CDR2: GTSNPN and SVGIG (reference sequence). V lost 0 bases to trimming and J lost 1 base, with 13 bases between them. CDR3 length: 17 amino acids. CDR3 sequence (DNA): TGTGCCTGGAGTGTACGGAGTATAGAGTCCTATAATTCACCCCTCCACTTT. Translating it yields CAWSVRSIESYNSPLHF.

The CDR3 spells CASSLSPSRYNEQFF. The CDR3 region has the DNA TGTGCCAGCAGCTTATCCCCCTCTAGATACAATGAGCAGTTCTTC. The V gene is TRBV7-9, the J gene TRBJ2-1; no definite D call. CDR3 length equals 15 residues. CDR1 and CDR2 from the germline V gene are SEHNR and FQNEAQ (reference sequence). The V end was cut by 2 bases, the J end by 4 bases, with 12 bases between.

V gene TRBV29-1 combines with J gene TRBJ2-1; 11 nucleotides agree with TRBD2. This CDR3 comprises 16 residues. Per the germline V gene, CDR1 is SQVTM and CDR2 is ANQGSEA. With 6 bases clipped from V and 4 bases from J, the junction kept 11 bases outside the gene matches. The CDR3 protein is CSVDAQGLAEYNEQFF. DNA for the CDR3: TGCAGCGTGGACGCTCAGGGACTAGCGGAATACAATGAGCAGTTCTTC.

The chain has TRBV28 and TRBJ2-2, with 11 bases fitting TRBD2. The CDR3 sequence is 15 residues long. Germline V gene data show CDR1 as MDHEN and CDR2 as SYDVKM. The CDR3 DNA is TGTGGGGCCTTAGCGGGAGGGCCGAACACCGGGGAGCTGTTTTTT. Residues: CGALAGGPNTGELFF.

The gene calls are TRBV5-1 and TRBJ1-4; 9 bases align to TRBD1. After removal of 4 bases from V and 8 bases from J, the junction contained 12 bases not matched to a gene. CDR3 length: 16 residues. Germline V gene data show CDR1 as SGHRS and CDR2 as YFSETQ. The CDR3 coding sequence is TGCGCCAGCAGCATTTATCCGGGACAGGGAGGCGAAAAACTGTTTTTT. The encoded protein is CASSIYPGQGGEKLFF.

This rearrangement joins TRBV7-2 to TRBJ2-1; weak D call: TRBD2 (6 bases). Germline-derived CDR1 and CDR2 are SGHTA and FQGNSA. There are 13 residues in the CDR3. Trimming shortened V by 2 bases and J by 12 bases, and 14 bases separated the two germline ends. Here the CDR3 DNA reads TGTGCCAGCAGCTTAACCCGATCCGGGGGGCAGTTCTTC. This codes for CASSLTRSGGQFF.

This rearrangement joins TRBV19 to TRBJ1-2; 8 positions agree with TRBD1. The junction had 6 bases not matched to a gene; V was cut back by 2 bases and J by 7 bases. The germline CDR1 and CDR2 sequences are LNHDA and SQIVND (reference sequence). The CDR3 runs 14 residues. The CDR3 DNA is TGTGCCAGTAGTATACCAGGGGGCCGCGGTGGCTACACCTTC. This encodes CASSIPGGRGGYTF.